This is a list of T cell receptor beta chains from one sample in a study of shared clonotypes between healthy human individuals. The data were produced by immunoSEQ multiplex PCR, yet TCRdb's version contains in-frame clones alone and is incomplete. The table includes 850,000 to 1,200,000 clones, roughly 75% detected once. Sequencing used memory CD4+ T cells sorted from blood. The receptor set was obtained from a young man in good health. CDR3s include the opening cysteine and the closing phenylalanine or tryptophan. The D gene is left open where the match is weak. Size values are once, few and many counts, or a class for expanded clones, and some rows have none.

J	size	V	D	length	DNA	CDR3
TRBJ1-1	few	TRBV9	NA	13	TGTGCCAGCAGCGTGTTGGGTGGCACTGAAGCTTTCTTT	CASSVLGGTEAFF
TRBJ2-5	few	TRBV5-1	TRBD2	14	TGCGCCAGCAAATCGCAAGCGGGAGAGGGGACCCAGTACTTC	CASKSQAGEGTQYF
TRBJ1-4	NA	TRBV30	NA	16	TGTGCCTGGAGTGTATCCCGCGTATCGACTAATGAAAAACTGTTTTTT	CAWSVSRVSTNEKLFF
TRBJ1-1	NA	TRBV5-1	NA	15	TGCGCCAGCAGTATATTGGCAGGGATAAACACTGAAGCTTTCTTT	CASSILAGINTEAFF
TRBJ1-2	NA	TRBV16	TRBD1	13	TGTGCCAGCAGCCCGGACAGGGCGGAGGGCTACACCTTC	CASSPDRAEGYTF
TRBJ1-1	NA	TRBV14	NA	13	TGTGCCAGCAGTAATCTCGTAAGGGGCGAAGCTTTCTTT	CASSNLVRGEAFF
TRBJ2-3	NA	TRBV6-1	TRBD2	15	TGTGCCAGCAGCGGGAAGACTAGCGGGAGGGATGAGCAGTATTTT	CASSGKTSGRDEQYF
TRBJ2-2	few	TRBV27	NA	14	TGTGCCAGCAGTTTATCACCCCCTCCCGGGGAGCTGTTTTTT	CASSLSPPPGELFF
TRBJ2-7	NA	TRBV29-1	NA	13	TGCAGCGTTGAAGTAGCAGGGGCGGGCGAGCAGTACTTC	CSVEVAGAGEQYF
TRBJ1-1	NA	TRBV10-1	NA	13	TGCGCCAGCAGTCGGGACCTAAACACTGAAGCTTTCTTT	CASSRDLNTEAFF
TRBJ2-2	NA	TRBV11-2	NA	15	TGTGCCAGCAGCCCACAGGGATCTAACACCGGGGAGCTGTTTTTT	CASSPQGSNTGELFF
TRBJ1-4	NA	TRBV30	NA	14	TGTGCCTGGGGGCTACAGGCGAATAATGAAAAACTGTTTTTT	CAWGLQANNEKLFF
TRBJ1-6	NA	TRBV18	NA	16	TGTGCCAGCTCACCCCAATGGGCTAACAATAATTCACCCCTCCACTTT	CASSPQWANNNSPLHF
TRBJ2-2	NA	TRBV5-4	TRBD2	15	TGTGCCAGCAGCCGACTAGCGGGAGGGCGAGGGGAGCTGTTTTTT	CASSRLAGGRGELFF
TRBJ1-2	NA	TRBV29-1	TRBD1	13	TGCAGCTCGGACAGGGGACTTAACTATGGCTACACCTTC	CSSDRGLNYGYTF
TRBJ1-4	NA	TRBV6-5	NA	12	TGTGCCAGCAGCGAAAACAGGGAAAAACTGTTTTTT	CASSENREKLFF
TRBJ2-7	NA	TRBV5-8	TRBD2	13	TGTGCCAGGGGCGGGGGGTCCGCCTACGAGCAGTACTTC	CARGGGSAYEQYF